The sequence of this TCR beta chain was determined in a study of T cells in Graves' hyperthyroidism and ophthalmopathy. Note on this clonotype: The antigen is not known.

RNA transcripts gave rise to amplified TCR beta CDR3 regions. When the TCR CDR3 underwent first-round RT-PCR, the HTBI primer set was used. Via MiXCR, TCRdb re-called the multiplex PCR reads, giving one row per CDR3 protein. This sample has about 500,000 distinct CDR3 sequences, with roughly 15% found just once. Study-wide results and limits: Ophthalmopathy got predicted by the model a median about 6.7 months before its onset. Blood also held most thyroid clonotypes expanded beyond 0.001.

With duration under 3 months, ophthalmopathy was active: Clinical Activity Score at least 3, NOSPECS at least 4. PBMCs were collected from an approximately 9.2 ml volume of fresh peripheral blood. The CDR3 spans 15 residues. CDR1 is SGHNT and CDR2 is YENEEA in the germline V gene. Trimming removed 6 bases at V and 0 bases at J, with 14 bases between. This clonotype originated in a woman in her twenties or thirties with Graves' ophthalmopathy. Sequenced sample: blood. V usage is TRBV11-3 and J usage is TRBJ2-5, with TRBD2 as a possible D gene (6 bases). The DNA for the CDR3 is TGTGCCAGCAGACATACCGGGACTTACCAAGAGACCCAGTACTTC. Translation: CASRHTGTYQETQYF.